This TCR beta chain was sequenced during a study of cytomegalovirus exposure and HLA in healthy donors. Study-level background: Across 350 to 400 genotyped donors, 81% landed in the Caucasian-associated ancestry cluster.

The junction had 3 bases not matched to a gene; V was cut back by 3 bases and J by 2 bases. This CDR3 region has 15 residues. CDR1 is KGHSH and CDR2 is LQKENI in the germline V gene. Findings and limits, study-wide: According to reports, the classifier identified cytomegalovirus status with high specificity and sensitivity.

This clone was detected only once. The antigen remains unidentified. PCR amplification relied on 60 Vbeta primers (plus 13 Jbeta primers). Profiling relied on immunoSEQ multiplex PCR, and the TCRdb table lists in-frame clones only, not all of them. The table has about 150,000 clones, about three quarters seen once. The V and J genes are TRBV18 and TRBJ1-3; 8 bases match TRBD1. The sample was PBMCs. The receptor comes from a male donor in good health and CMV-seronegative. The CDR3 loop reads CASSPPGQAGNTIYF. CDR3 DNA sequence: TGTGCCAGCTCACCCCCGGGACAGGCTGGAAACACCATATATTTT.